A selection of T cell receptor beta chains follows, all from one sample in a study of blood T cells in healthy people across ages. From the 5' RACE reads, TCRdb called clonotypes with MiXCR, one entry per CDR3 protein. The table has more than 1,000,000 distinct CDR3 sequences, 25% seen once. The same data also contributed to another study, on T cells of mothers and their children.

The source material was blood. The receptor source for this set is a girl aged 2-15 years in good health. Each CDR3 is given with its conserved first and last residue. A D gene is named only where the DNA matches it firmly. Expanded clones get a size class; other rows say once, few or many, or leave the size out.

>many|TRBV12-5|NA|TRBJ2-7
TGTGCTAGTGGTTTGGGGTCTGAGCAGTACTTC
CASGLGSEQYF
>few|TRBV6-5|NA|TRBJ2-5
TGTGCCAGCAGTTACTCGGGTCAGGGCGGGGAGACCCAGTACTTC
CASSYSGQGGETQYF
>NA|TRBV29-1|NA|TRBJ2-7
TGCAGCGGGATGAACTGGGGTGGCGAGCAGTACTTC
CSGMNWGGEQYF
>many|TRBV20-1|NA|TRBJ2-4
TGCAGTGCACCCCAAGTAAACATTCAGTACTTC
CSAPQVNIQYF
>NA|TRBV29-1|TRBD2|TRBJ2-7
TGCAGCGTTGACGAGGGGCCGGGAGGTTACGACGAGCAGTACTTC
CSVDEGPGGYDEQYF
>many|TRBV5-1|TRBD2|TRBJ2-7
TGCGCCAGCAGCTTGGGGACTAGCGGGAGCGAGCAGTACTTC
CASSLGTSGSEQYF
>NA|TRBV6-5|TRBD1|TRBJ2-7
TGTGCCATCAGTGACAGGGTTGGCGAGCAGTACTTC
CAISDRVGEQYF
>few|TRBV29-1|TRBD2|TRBJ2-7
TGCAGCGTCAGTGGTAGCGGGACCTCCTACGAGCAGTACTTC
CSVSGSGTSYEQYF
>NA|TRBV27|TRBD2|TRBJ2-3
TGTGCCAGCGCACCAAGCGGGAGTCTTGAAGATACGCAGTATTTT
CASAPSGSLEDTQYF
>many|TRBV29-1|NA|TRBJ1-1
TGCAGCGCCTGGACAAACACTGAAGCTTTCTTT
CSAWTNTEAFF
>few|TRBV5-1|NA|TRBJ2-7
TGCGCCAGCAGCTTGGAGGGGTCCGCCCAACGTGGACAGTGGGCCGAGCAGTACTTC
CASSLEGSAQRGQWAEQYF
>NA|TRBV7-9|NA|TRBJ2-5
TGTGCCAGCAGCTCCATGGACACCTCAGAGACCCAGTACTTC
CASSSMDTSETQYF
>few|TRBV24-1|NA|TRBJ1-1
TGTGCCACCTCACCGGGACATAACACTGAAGCTTTCTTT
CATSPGHNTEAFF
>once|TRBV6-1|NA|TRBJ1-2
TGTGCCAGCAGTGAAGGAAGTATGTGGGTAGGCTACACCTTC
CASSEGSMWVGYTF
>NA|TRBV5-6|TRBD1|TRBJ1-6
TGTGCCAGCAGCTTGGTTGGGACAGGGAATTCACCCCTCCACTTT
CASSLVGTGNSPLHF
>once|TRBV11-3|NA|TRBJ2-1
TGTGCCAGCAGCGTACAGGGCGGGGAGCAGTTCTTC
CASSVQGGEQFF
>few|TRBV18|NA|TRBJ1-1
TGTACCAGCTCACCTAGGTTGGGCACTGAAGCTTTCTTT
CTSSPRLGTEAFF
>few|TRBV20-1|TRBD2|TRBJ2-7
TGCAGTGCCTCAGCGGGAGAGCTGAGAGTCTACGAGCAGTACTTC
CSASAGELRVYEQYF
>NA|TRBV28|NA|TRBJ1-1
TGTGCCAGCAGTTCGGAGGGGTTAGGGCGGACTGAAGCTTTCTTT
CASSSEGLGRTEAFF
>NA|TRBV28|NA|TRBJ2-5
TGTGCCAGCAGTTTGCAACGGGGGCAAGAGACCCAGTACTTC
CASSLQRGQETQYF
>few|TRBV29-1|TRBD2|TRBJ2-1
TGCAGCGGTCGGGGACTAGCGTACAATGAGCAGTTCTTC
CSGRGLAYNEQFF
>NA|TRBV28|TRBD2|TRBJ2-7
TGTGCCAGCAGCCCAACTAGCGGGAGATCCTACGAGCAGTACTTC
CASSPTSGRSYEQYF
>few|TRBV24-1|TRBD1|TRBJ2-1
TGTGCCACCAGTGACCTAAACCTAGGGACAGACAATGAGCAGTTCTTC
CATSDLNLGTDNEQFF
>NA|TRBV5-1|NA|TRBJ1-3
TGCGCCAGCAGACCGACAATATCTGGAAACACCATATATTTT
CASRPTISGNTIYF
>few|TRBV12-3/TRBV12-4|NA|TRBJ1-6
TGTGCCAGTAGACGGGAATATAATTCACCCCTCCACTTT
CASRREYNSPLHF
>NA|TRBV6-5|NA|TRBJ1-2
TGTGCCAGCAGTTACGGAACGGGATTGAGTCTAGGTGGCTACACCTTC
CASSYGTGLSLGGYTF
>NA|TRBV20-1|TRBD1|TRBJ1-4
TGCAGTGCGGACGGGACAGTGACAGGGGAAAAACTGTTTTTT
CSADGTVTGEKLFF
>NA|TRBV3-1|NA|TRBJ2-1
TGTGCCAGCAGCAACGTCCTGGGGGGCTACAATGAGCAGTTCTTC
CASSNVLGGYNEQFF
>NA|TRBV15|NA|TRBJ2-1
TGTGCCACCAGCAGAGATAAGAAGAGGCTCAACAATGAGCAGTTCTTC
CATSRDKKRLNNEQFF
>many|TRBV6-5|NA|TRBJ2-1
TGTGCCAGCAGTTACGGCGGGAATGAGCAGTTCTTC
CASSYGGNEQFF
>few|TRBV7-9|NA|TRBJ2-1
TGTGCCAGCAGCTCCAGTTTAAAAAGCTCCTACAATGAGCAGTTCTTC
CASSSSLKSSYNEQFF
>NA|TRBV7-8|NA|TRBJ1-2
TGTGCCAGCAGCTTAGCGCTATTGGAAGCTAGCTACTATGGCTACACCTTC
CASSLALLEASYYGYTF
>NA|TRBV11-2|TRBD2|TRBJ2-7
TGTGCCAGCAGCTTAGATCGTAGACTAGCGGGGAACTACGAGCAGTACTTC
CASSLDRRLAGNYEQYF